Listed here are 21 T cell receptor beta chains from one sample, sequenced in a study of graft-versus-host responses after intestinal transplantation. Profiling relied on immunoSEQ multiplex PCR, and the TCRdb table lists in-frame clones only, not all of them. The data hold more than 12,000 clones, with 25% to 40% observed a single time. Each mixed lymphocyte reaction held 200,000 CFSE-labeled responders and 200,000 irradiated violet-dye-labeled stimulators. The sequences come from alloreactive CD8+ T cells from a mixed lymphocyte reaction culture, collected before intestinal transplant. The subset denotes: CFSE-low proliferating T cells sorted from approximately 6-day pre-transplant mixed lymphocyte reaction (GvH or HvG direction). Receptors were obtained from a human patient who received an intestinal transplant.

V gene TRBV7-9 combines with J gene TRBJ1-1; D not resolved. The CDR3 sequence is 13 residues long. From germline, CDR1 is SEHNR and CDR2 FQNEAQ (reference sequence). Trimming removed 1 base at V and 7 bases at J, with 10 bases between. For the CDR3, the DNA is TGTGCCAGCAGCTTAGGGGCAGCCTATGAAGCTTTCTTT. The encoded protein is CASSLGAAYEAFF.

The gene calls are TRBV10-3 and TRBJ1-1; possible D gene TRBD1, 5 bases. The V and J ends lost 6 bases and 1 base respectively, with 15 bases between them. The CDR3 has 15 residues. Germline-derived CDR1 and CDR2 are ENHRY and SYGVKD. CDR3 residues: CAIRDDRISNTEAFF. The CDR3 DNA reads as TGTGCCATCAGGGATGACAGAATATCGAACACTGAAGCTTTCTTT.

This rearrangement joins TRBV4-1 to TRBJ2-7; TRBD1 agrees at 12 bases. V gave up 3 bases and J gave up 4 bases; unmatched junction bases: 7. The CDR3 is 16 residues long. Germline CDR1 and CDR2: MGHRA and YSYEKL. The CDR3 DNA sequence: TGCGCCAGCAGCCAGGGGACAGGGGGCGCGGTTTACGAGCAGTACTTC. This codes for CASSQGTGGAVYEQYF.

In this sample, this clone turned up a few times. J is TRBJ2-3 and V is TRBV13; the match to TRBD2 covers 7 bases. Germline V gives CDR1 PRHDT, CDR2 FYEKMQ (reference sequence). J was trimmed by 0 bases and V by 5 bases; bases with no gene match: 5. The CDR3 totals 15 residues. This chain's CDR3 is CASSQSGVSTDTQYF. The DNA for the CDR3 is TGTGCCAGCAGCCAAAGCGGGGTTAGCACAGATACGCAGTATTTT.

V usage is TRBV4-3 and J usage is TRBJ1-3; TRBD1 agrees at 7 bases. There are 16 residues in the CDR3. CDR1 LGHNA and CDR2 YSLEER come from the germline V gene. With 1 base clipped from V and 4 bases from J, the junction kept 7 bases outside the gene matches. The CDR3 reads CASSQVAGGIGNTIYF. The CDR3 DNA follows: TGCGCCAGCAGCCAAGTGGCAGGGGGAATCGGAAACACCATATATTTT.

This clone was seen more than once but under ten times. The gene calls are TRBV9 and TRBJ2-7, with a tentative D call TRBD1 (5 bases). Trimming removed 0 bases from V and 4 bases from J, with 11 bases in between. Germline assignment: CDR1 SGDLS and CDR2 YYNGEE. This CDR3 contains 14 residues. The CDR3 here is CASSVGQSSYEQYF. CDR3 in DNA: TGTGCCAGCAGCGTAGGACAGTCTAGTTACGAGCAGTACTTC.

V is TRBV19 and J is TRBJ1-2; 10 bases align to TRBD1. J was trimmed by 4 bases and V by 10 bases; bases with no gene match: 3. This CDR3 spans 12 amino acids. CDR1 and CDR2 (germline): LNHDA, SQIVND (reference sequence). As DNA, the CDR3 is TGTGCCACCCGGACAGGGGGCTATGGCTACACCTTC. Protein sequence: CATRTGGYGYTF.

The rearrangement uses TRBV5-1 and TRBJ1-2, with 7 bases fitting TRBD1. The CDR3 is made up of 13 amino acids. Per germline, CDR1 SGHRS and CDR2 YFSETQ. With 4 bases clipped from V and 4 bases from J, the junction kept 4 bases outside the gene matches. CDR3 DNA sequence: TGCGCCAGCAGCACCGGGACAGTCTATGGCTACACCTTC. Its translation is CASSTGTVYGYTF.

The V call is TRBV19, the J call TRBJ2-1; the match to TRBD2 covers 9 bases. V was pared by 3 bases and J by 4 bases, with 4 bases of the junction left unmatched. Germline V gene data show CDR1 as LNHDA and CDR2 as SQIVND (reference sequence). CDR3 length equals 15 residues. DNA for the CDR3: TGTGCCAGTAGTATCGAGCTAGCGGGGTACAATGAGCAGTTCTTC. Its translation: CASSIELAGYNEQFF.

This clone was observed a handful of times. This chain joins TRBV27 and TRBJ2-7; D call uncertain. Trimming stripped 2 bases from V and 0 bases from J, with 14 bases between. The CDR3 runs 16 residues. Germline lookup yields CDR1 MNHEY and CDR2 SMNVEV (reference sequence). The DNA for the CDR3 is TGTGCCAGCAGTTTAGAGATGGGCCTCCTCTCCTACGAGCAGTACTTC. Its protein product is CASSLEMGLLSYEQYF.

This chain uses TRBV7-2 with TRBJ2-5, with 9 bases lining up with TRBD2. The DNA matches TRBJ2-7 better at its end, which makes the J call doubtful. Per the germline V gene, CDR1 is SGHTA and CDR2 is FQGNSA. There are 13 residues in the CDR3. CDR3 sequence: CASSASGRYEQYF. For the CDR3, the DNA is TGTGCCAGCAGCGCGAGCGGGAGGTACGAGCAGTACTTC.

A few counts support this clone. The CDR3 bases are TGCGCCAGCAGCTCAGAACCGGGACTAGCGGGGGGGGTACAAGAGACCCAGTACTTC. This codes for CASSSEPGLAGGVQETQYF. The rearrangement joins TRBV5-1 to TRBJ2-5; 16 bases are shared with TRBD2. The CDR3 runs 19 residues. The ends lost 3 bases at V and 2 bases at J; junction bases unmatched: 10. CDR1 is SGHRS, CDR2 YFSETQ, per germline.

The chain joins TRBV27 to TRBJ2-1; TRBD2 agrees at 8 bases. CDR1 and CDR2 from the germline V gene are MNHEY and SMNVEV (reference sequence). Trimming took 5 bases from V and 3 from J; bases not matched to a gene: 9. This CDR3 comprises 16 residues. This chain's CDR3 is CASSPSPAGGYNEQFF. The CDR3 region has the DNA TGTGCCAGCAGTCCTTCTCCCGCGGGGGGCTACAATGAGCAGTTCTTC.

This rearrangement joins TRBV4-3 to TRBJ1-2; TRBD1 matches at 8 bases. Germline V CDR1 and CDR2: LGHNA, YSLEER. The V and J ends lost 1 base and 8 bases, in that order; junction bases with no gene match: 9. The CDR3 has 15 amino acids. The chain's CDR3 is CASSQAPQGAGGYTF. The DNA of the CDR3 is TGCGCCAGCAGCCAAGCCCCTCAGGGGGCTGGAGGCTACACCTTC.

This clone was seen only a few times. The CDR3 loop reads CASSQVAPGLAGEETQYF. The CDR3 DNA reads TGCGCCAGCAGCCAAGTGGCCCCGGGACTAGCGGGGGAAGAGACCCAGTACTTC. The chain joins TRBV4-3 to TRBJ2-5; 14 bases align to TRBD2. Trimming at V came to 1 base and at J to 3 bases, leaving 7 bases not matched to a gene. Looked up from germline, CDR1 is LGHNA and CDR2 is YSLEER. This CDR3 is 18 amino acids long.

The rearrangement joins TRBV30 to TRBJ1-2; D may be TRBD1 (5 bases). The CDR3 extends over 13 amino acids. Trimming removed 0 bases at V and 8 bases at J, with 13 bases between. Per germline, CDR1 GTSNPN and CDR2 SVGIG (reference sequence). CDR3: CAWSVLQGDGYTF. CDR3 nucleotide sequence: TGTGCCTGGAGTGTACTGCAGGGTGACGGCTACACCTTC.

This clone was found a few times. The CDR3 DNA sequence: TGTGCCAGCAGTATAAGTAGCCCGACAGGGGGGTATGAAAAACTGTTTTTT. This encodes CASSISSPTGGYEKLFF. The rearrangement joins TRBV27 to TRBJ1-4; 9 bases match TRBD1. The ends lost 5 bases at V and 6 bases at J; junction bases unmatched: 13. Per the germline V gene, CDR1 is MNHEY and CDR2 is SMNVEV (reference sequence). The CDR3 is made up of 17 amino acids.

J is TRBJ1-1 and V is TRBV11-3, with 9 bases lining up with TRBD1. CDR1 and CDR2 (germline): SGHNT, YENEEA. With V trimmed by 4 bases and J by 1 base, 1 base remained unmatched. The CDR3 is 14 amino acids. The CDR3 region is CASSWGQGNTEAFF. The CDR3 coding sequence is TGTGCCAGCAGCTGGGGACAGGGGAACACTGAAGCTTTCTTT. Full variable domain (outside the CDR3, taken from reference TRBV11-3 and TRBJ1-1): EAGVVQSPRYKIIEKKQPVAFWCNPISGHNTLYWYLQNLGQGPELLIRYENEEAVDDSQLPKDRFSAERLKGVDSTLKIQPAELGDSAVYLCASSWGQGNTEAFFGQGTRLTVV.

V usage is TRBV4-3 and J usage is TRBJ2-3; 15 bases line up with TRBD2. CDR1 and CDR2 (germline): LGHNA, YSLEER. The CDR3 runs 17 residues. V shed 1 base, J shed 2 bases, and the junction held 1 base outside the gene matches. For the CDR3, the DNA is TGCGCCAGCAGCCAAGGGACTAGCGGGGGGGCCACAGATACGCAGTATTTT. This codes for CASSQGTSGGATDTQYF.

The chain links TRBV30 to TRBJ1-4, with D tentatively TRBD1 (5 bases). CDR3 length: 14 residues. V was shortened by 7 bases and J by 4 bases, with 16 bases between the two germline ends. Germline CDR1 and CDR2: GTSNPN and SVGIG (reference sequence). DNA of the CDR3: TGTGCCTCCTCCCCCGGGCAGGGTAATGAAAAACTGTTTTTT. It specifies CASSPGQGNEKLFF.

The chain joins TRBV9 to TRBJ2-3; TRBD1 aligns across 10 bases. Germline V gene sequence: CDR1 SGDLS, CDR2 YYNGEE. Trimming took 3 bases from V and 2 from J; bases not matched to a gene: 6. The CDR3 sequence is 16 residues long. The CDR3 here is CASSASTGGITDTQYF. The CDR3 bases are TGTGCCAGCAGCGCCTCGACAGGGGGCATCACAGATACGCAGTATTTT.